This TCR beta chain comes out of a study of T-cell reconstitution after alpha-beta-depleted transplantation in children. Comment on this clonotype: Antigen unknown.

Study-wide results and caveats: Fresh T-cell production supplied most of the T-cell counts and diversity seen one year after transplant. Where some patients showed high TCRbeta diversity at day 60, it came from recipient T cells and thymic progenitors that had survived. Alpha-beta T cells about two months after transplant reportedly derived from several hundred expanded graft clones.

Unique molecular identifiers were incorporated when the TCRbeta library was constructed. TCRdb used MiXCR to reprocess the PCR reads, holding one entry per CDR3 protein. The sample carries hundreds of thousands of distinct CDR3 sequences, 13% recorded once. V lost 5 bases to trimming and J lost 4 bases, with 11 bases between them. This CDR3 region has 13 residues. From germline, CDR1 is LGHNT and CDR2 FRNRAP. The chain couples TRBV12-5 to TRBJ1-1, with D perhaps TRBD1 (6 bases). Material: PBMCs, obtained before TCRalphabeta/CD19-depleted stem cell transplant. This clonotype was sampled from a girl aged 2 to 10 with congenital amegakaryocytic thrombocytopenia, due to receive a stem cell transplant. The CDR3 reads CASGPRGGTEAFF. As DNA, the CDR3 is TGTGCTAGTGGTCCCAGGGGAGGCACTGAAGCTTTCTTT.